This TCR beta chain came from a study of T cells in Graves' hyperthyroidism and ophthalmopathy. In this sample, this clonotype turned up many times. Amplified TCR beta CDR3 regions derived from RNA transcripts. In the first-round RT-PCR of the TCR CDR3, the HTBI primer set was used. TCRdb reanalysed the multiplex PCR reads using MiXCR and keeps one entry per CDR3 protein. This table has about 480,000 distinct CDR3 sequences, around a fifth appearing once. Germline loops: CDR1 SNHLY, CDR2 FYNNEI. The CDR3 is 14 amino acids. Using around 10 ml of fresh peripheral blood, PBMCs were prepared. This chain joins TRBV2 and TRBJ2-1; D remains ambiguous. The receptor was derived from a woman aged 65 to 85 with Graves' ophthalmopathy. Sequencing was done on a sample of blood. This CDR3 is CASAIGPSYNEQFF. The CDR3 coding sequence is TGTGCAAGCGCCATTGGACCTTCCTACAATGAGCAGTTCTTC.